This entry lists 8 T cell receptor beta chains sequenced from one sample in a study of vaccination and CD4 T cells after COVID-19. Via MiXCR, TCRdb re-called the PCR reads, giving one row per CDR3 protein. The sample lists about 40,000 distinct CDR3 sequences, 36% occurring once. Time point reported: late sampling 161 to 241 days after vaccination in a few convalescent patients. The input for sequencing was CD4+ T cells from blood, taken about 7 months after SARS-CoV-2 vaccination. The receptor source for this set is a human donor who had recovered from COVID-19.

The rearrangement links TRBV28 to TRBJ2-7; D remains ambiguous. The CDR3 contains 15 residues. With 4 bases removed from V and 3 bases from J, the gap between germline ends came to 16 bases. Germline V CDR1 and CDR2: MDHEN, SYDVKM. The chain's CDR3 is CASSSWTIGNYEQYF. The CDR3 bases are TGTGCCAGCAGTTCCTGGACGATTGGGAACTACGAGCAGTACTTC. Filled out from reference TRBV28 and TRBJ2-7, the complete variable domain reads DVKVTQSSRYLVKRTGEKVFLECVQDMDHENMFWYRQDPGLGLRLIYFSYDVKMKEKGDIPEGYSVSREKKERFSLILESASTNQTSMYLCASSSWTIGNYEQYFGPGTRLTVT.

This clonotype was seen a few times. This rearrangement joins TRBV7-9 to TRBJ1-1; 7 positions match TRBD1. The V and J ends lost 5 bases and 0 bases, in that order; junction bases with no gene match: 3. The CDR3 consists of 14 residues. CDR1 is SEHNR, CDR2 FQNEAQ, per germline (reference sequence). CDR3 nucleotides: TGTGCCAGCAGCATAGGGGGCCTGAACACTGAAGCTTTCTTT. Protein sequence: CASSIGGLNTEAFF.

This rearrangement joins TRBV2 to TRBJ2-5; D gene ambiguous. V was clipped by 2 bases and J by 3 bases, with 10 bases between them. This CDR3 is 14 amino acids long. The V gene's germline CDR1 is SNHLY and CDR2 FYNNEI. CDR3 in amino acids: CASSESLVEETQYF. As DNA, the CDR3 is TGTGCCAGCAGTGAAAGTTTAGTTGAAGAGACCCAGTACTTC.

This clonotype was counted a single time. This rearrangement joins TRBV6-1 to TRBJ2-6; D is possibly TRBD1 (6 bases). V gave up 4 bases and J gave up 4 bases, with 11 bases separating them. CDR3 length: 15 amino acids. From germline, CDR1 is MNHNS and CDR2 SASEGT. This CDR3 reads CASSVSGAGANVLTF. The CDR3 DNA reads TGTGCCAGCAGTGTTTCAGGGGCCGGGGCCAACGTCCTGACTTTC.

This sequence joins TRBV24-1 and TRBJ2-1; 12 bases line up with TRBD2. Germline assignment: CDR1 KGHDR and CDR2 SFDVKD. V was pared by 6 bases and J by 6 bases, with 5 bases of the junction left unmatched. This CDR3 spans 15 amino acids. CDR3 sequence (DNA): TGTGCCACCAGTTCTAGCGGGAGGGCCCTCAATGAGCAGTTCTTC. Encoded protein: CATSSSGRALNEQFF.

In its sample, this clonotype was seen a few times. V gene TRBV28 combines with J gene TRBJ2-3; D call uncertain. The CDR3 consists of 11 residues. Germline V lookup: CDR1 MDHEN, CDR2 SYDVKM. V lost 4 bases, J lost 5 bases, and 4 bases lay in between. CDR3 protein: CASSYRDTQYF. CDR3 DNA: TGTGCCAGCAGTTATAGAGATACGCAGTATTTT.

This rearrangement joins TRBV29-1 to TRBJ1-1; tentative D call: TRBD1 (5 bases). V lost 3 bases, J lost 4 bases, and 15 bases lay in between. The CDR3 loop spans 14 amino acids. Germline V gives CDR1 SQVTM, CDR2 ANQGSEA. Written as DNA, the CDR3 is TGCAGCGTTGATGAGGGGCGAAGGGTCACTGAAGCTTTCTTT. This encodes CSVDEGRRVTEAFF.

This clonotype was seen only a few times. This sequence joins TRBV7-9 and TRBJ2-5; TRBD2 aligns across 10 bases. Germline-derived CDR1 and CDR2 are SEHNR and FQNEAQ (reference sequence). V gave up 5 bases and J gave up 5 bases; unmatched junction bases: 8. CDR3 length: 15 residues. The CDR3, as DNA: TGTGCCAGCAGCGAGGCGAGCGGGAGGGAGGAGACCCAGTACTTC. Translation: CASSEASGREETQYF.